What follows are 9 T cell receptor beta chains derived from one specimen sequenced in a study of CD4+ T cells in melanoma (dated by TCRdb to between 2021 and 2024). Receptor amplification or capture employed the immunoSEQ multiplex PCR assay. The table was pulled from immuneACCESS by TCRdb, which kept in-frame rearrangements only. Such tables lose some clones; where checked, under half of the loss comes from unresolved V genes, and the rest has no known cause. The sample table lists some 13,000 clones, just over 70% of them with a count of one. The ten top clones hold about 11% of the sample. Sequenced input: cells from a culture (not recorded whether cultured in vitro). The receptors derive from a human donor with melanoma.

This clone was observed a handful of times. The chain has TRBV18 and TRBJ1-3, with 8 bases aligning to TRBD1. The trim removed 3 bases at V and 4 bases at J, leaving 11 bases unmatched. CDR1 and CDR2 (germline): KGHSH, LQKENI. The length of the CDR3 is 17 residues. Here the CDR3 DNA reads TGTGCCAGCTCACCGATTGGGACAGGAAAAGGGGGAAACACCATATATTTT. Translating gives CASSPIGTGKGGNTIYF.

This clone has only a few counts. This chain uses TRBV18 with TRBJ1-4; TRBD1 agrees at 7 bases. Germline V lookup: CDR1 KGHSH, CDR2 LQKENI. Trimming cost V 6 bases and J 5 bases; bases outside gene matches: 6. The CDR3 has 14 residues. CDR3 protein: CASSAGGKNEKLFF. The CDR3 DNA reads TGTGCCAGCTCTGCAGGGGGTAAAAATGAAAAACTGTTTTTT.

The chain has TRBV27 and TRBJ1-2, with a weak D call TRBD1 (5 bases). Germline CDR1 MNHEY, CDR2 SMNVEV (reference sequence). The germline V and J ends were trimmed by 2 bases and 2 bases, with 18 bases remaining between them. The CDR3 extends over 17 amino acids. Here the CDR3 DNA reads TGTGCCAGCAGTTTAATGGGGGGAACCTGGACAAACTATGGCTACACCTTC. Translating gives CASSLMGGTWTNYGYTF.

The gene calls are TRBV2 and TRBJ1-1; D is undetermined. Trimming left V 5 bases short and J 5 bases short, with 12 bases between. The V gene's germline CDR1 is SNHLY and CDR2 FYNNEI. The CDR3 runs to 13 residues. The chain's CDR3 is CASSSEGRTEAFF. The CDR3 nucleotides read TGTGCCAGCAGTAGCGAGGGCCGGACTGAAGCTTTCTTT.

This CDR3 reads CASSAGIGDQPQHF. In nucleotides, the CDR3 is TGTGCCAGCAGTGCAGGGATTGGGGATCAGCCCCAGCATTTT. The rearrangement uses TRBV6-6 and TRBJ1-5; maybe TRBD1 (5 bases). V lost 5 bases to trimming and J lost 5 bases, with 13 bases between them. In germline, CDR1 is MNHNY, CDR2 SVGAGI (reference sequence). The CDR3 consists of 14 residues.

This chain uses TRBV6-1 with TRBJ1-1; no reliable D call. This CDR3 region has 14 residues. Germline V lookup: CDR1 MNHNS, CDR2 SASEGT. The germline V and J ends were trimmed by 6 bases and 8 bases, with 19 bases remaining between them. The CDR3: CASRSGGIRTEAFF. The CDR3 DNA reads TGTGCCAGCAGAAGTGGCGGGATTCGAACCGAAGCTTTCTTT.

CDR3 protein: CASSSTGGQITGELFF. As DNA, the CDR3 is TGTGCCAGCAGCTCGACGGGGGGGCAAATCACCGGGGAGCTGTTTTTT. V usage is TRBV7-6 and J usage is TRBJ2-2; 8 nucleotides agree with TRBD2. Trimming took 4 bases from V and 4 from J; bases not matched to a gene: 8. The CDR3 runs 16 residues. Germline lookup yields CDR1 SGHVS and CDR2 FNYEAQ.

The rearrangement uses TRBV2 and TRBJ1-2; 9 nucleotides align to TRBD1. The germline V gene has CDR1 SNHLY and CDR2 FYNNEI. The J segment lost 7 bases and the V segment lost 5 bases, leaving 11 bases of the junction unmatched. The CDR3 length is 15 residues. The CDR3 here is CASSTTTGGRGGYTF. The DNA for the CDR3 is TGTGCCAGCAGTACTACGACAGGGGGGAGGGGTGGCTACACCTTC. The variable domain in full, with the rest retrieved from reference TRBV2 and TRBJ1-2, is EPEVTQTPSHQVTQMGQEVILRCVPISNHLYFYWYRQILGQKVEFLVSFYNNEISEKSEIFDDQFSVERPDGSNFTLKIRSTKLEDSAMYFCASSTTTGGRGGYTFGSGTRLTVV.

This CDR3 reads CASSRAGTGSSYSGNTIYF. The DNA of the CDR3 is TGTGCCAGCAGCCGAGCCGGGACAGGGTCCAGCTACTCTGGAAACACCATATATTTT. J is TRBJ1-3 and V is TRBV14, with TRBD1 matching over 9 bases. CDR1 is SGHDN, CDR2 FVKESK, per germline. CDR3 length equals 19 residues. Unmatched junction bases numbered 13, after V lost 4 bases and J lost 0 bases.